The 28 T cell receptor beta chains given below trace back to one sample, sequenced in a study of shared clonotypes between healthy human individuals. Here immunoSEQ multiplex PCR was the method, and the copy in TCRdb shows in-frame clones only, minus some. The table has 950,000 to 1,100,000 clones, about 75% seen once. Specimen: memory CD4+ T cells sorted from blood. The subset here: CD45RA-negative fraction. The receptors stem from a man younger than 35 in good health.

Only a few counts were recorded for this clone. The CDR3 reads CASSSQWGNQPQHF. The CDR3 nucleotides read TGTGCCAGCAGCTCTCAGTGGGGAAATCAGCCCCAGCATTTT. This chain links TRBV7-2 with TRBJ1-5, with unresolved D. The V end lost 4 bases, the J end lost 4 bases, and 11 bases lay between the germline ends. There are 14 residues in the CDR3. The germline gives CDR1 SGHTA, CDR2 FQGNSA. The full variable domain, with the rest looked up from reference TRBV7-2 and TRBJ1-5, is GAGVSQSPSNKVTEKGKDVELRCDPISGHTALYWYRQSLGQGLEFLIYFQGNSAPDKSGLPSDRFSAERTGGSVSTLTIQRTQQEDSAVYLCASSSQWGNQPQHFGDGTRLSIL.

In DNA form, the CDR3 reads TGTGCCAGCAGCTTAGAGGCGGGAAATAGGTACGAGCAGTACTTC. Translation: CASSLEAGNRYEQYF. V and J are TRBV7-2 and TRBJ2-7; D might be TRBD2 (6 bases). V lost 1 base and J lost 4, with 14 bases in between. The CDR3 length is 15 residues. The germline V gene has CDR1 SGHTA and CDR2 FQGNSA.

A note on this clone: Other DNA sequences within the sample encode an identical CDR3. The chain uses TRBV10-3 and TRBJ2-3, with TRBD2 identical over 14 bases. CDR3 length equals 15 residues. The V segment lost 3 bases and the J segment 5 bases; nucleotides outside the gene matches: 1. The germline V gene encodes CDR1 ENHRY and CDR2 SYGVKD. The CDR3 DNA follows: TGTGCCATCAGTGAAGGACTAGCGGGGGGAGATACGCAGTATTTT. Residues: CAISEGLAGGDTQYF.

Note on this clone: The same CDR3 can be traced to other DNA sequences in this sample. V is TRBV30 and J is TRBJ1-2; TRBD1 matches at 9 bases. V trimming: 0 bases; J trimming: 8 bases; junction bases outside the gene matches: 4. CDR1 is GTSNPN and CDR2 is SVGIG in the germline V gene (reference sequence). The CDR3 extends over 13 amino acids. CDR3 bases: TGTGCCTGGAGTGTAGGGACAGGGACCGGCTACACCTTC. As protein: CAWSVGTGTGYTF.

Details on this clone: This same CDR3 is encoded by further DNA sequences in the sample. The genes are TRBV25-1 and TRBJ2-2; D gene uncertain. The ends were cut back, 6 bases at V and 5 bases at J, with 7 bases in the middle. The germline V gene encodes CDR1 MGHDK and CDR2 SYGVNS. CDR3 length equals 12 residues. In nucleotides, the CDR3 is TGTGCCAGCAGCTTATCAACCGGGGAGCTGTTTTTT. It translates to CASSLSTGELFF. Together with reference TRBV25-1 and TRBJ2-2, the CDR3 gives the full variable domain: EADIYQTPRYLVIGTGKKITLECSQTMGHDKMYWYQQDPGMELHLIHYSYGVNSTEKGDLSSESTVSRIRTEHFPLTLESARPSHTSQYLCASSLSTGELFFGEGSRLTVL.

This clone was observed many times. V and J are TRBV20-1 and TRBJ2-7; D call uncertain. Germline CDR1 and CDR2: DFQATT and SNEGSKA (reference sequence). This CDR3 spans 10 amino acids. Between the trimmed V and J ends, which lost 4 bases and 6 bases, there was a span of 7 bases. The CDR3 loop is CSAMATEQYF. CDR3 DNA sequence: TGCAGTGCTATGGCCACCGAGCAGTACTTC.

The chain uses TRBV10-3 and TRBJ2-7; 8 bases are shared with TRBD1. The germline CDR1 and CDR2 sequences are ENHRY and SYGVKD. The CDR3 contains 17 residues. V lost 3 bases and J lost 0; bases outside the gene matches: 10. CDR3 DNA: TGTGCCATCAGTGATCAGCGGACAGGGAAGAGCTCCTACGAGCAGTACTTC. It specifies CAISDQRTGKSSYEQYF.

The gene calls are TRBV5-1 and TRBJ1-4; 10 bases are a match to TRBD1. Germline V gene data show CDR1 as SGHRS and CDR2 as YFSETQ. The CDR3 contains 16 residues. V gave up 4 bases and J gave up 0 bases; unmatched junction bases: 3. This CDR3 reads CASSLTGGSTNEKLFF. DNA of the CDR3: TGCGCCAGCAGCCTGACAGGGGGCTCAACTAATGAAAAACTGTTTTTT.

This chain links TRBV30 with TRBJ2-5; 7 positions match TRBD2. J gave up 5 bases and V 3 bases, and 12 bases lay outside the gene matches. The germline gives CDR1 GTSNPN, CDR2 SVGIG (reference sequence). The CDR3 is 15 residues long. The DNA for the CDR3 is TGTGCCTGGAGCTCCCCCGCGGGAGCGTTGGAGACCCAGTACTTC. This gives the protein CAWSSPAGALETQYF.

The CDR3, as DNA: TGTGCCAGCAGCTTTAGCAGAAACACTGAAGCTTTCTTT. Translation gives CASSFSRNTEAFF. The chain joins TRBV11-3 to TRBJ1-1, with no clear D. Deletions cut 3 bases from V and 2 bases from J, with 7 bases between. The germline V gene encodes CDR1 SGHNT and CDR2 YENEEA. The CDR3 spans 13 residues. The full variable domain, completed using reference TRBV11-3 and TRBJ1-1, is EAGVVQSPRYKIIEKKQPVAFWCNPISGHNTLYWYLQNLGQGPELLIRYENEEAVDDSQLPKDRFSAERLKGVDSTLKIQPAELGDSAVYLCASSFSRNTEAFFGQGTRLTVV.

This rearrangement joins TRBV28 to TRBJ1-2, with D maybe TRBD1 (6 bases). Between the trimmed V and J ends, which lost 5 bases and 7 bases, there was a span of 14 bases. The length of the CDR3 is 13 residues. The germline V gene encodes CDR1 MDHEN and CDR2 SYDVKM. The CDR3 here is CASSGPRGGGYTF. The CDR3 DNA reads as TGTGCCAGCAGTGGTCCGAGGGGGGGTGGCTACACCTTC.

This clone was recorded a few times. The J gene is TRBJ1-2, the V gene TRBV11-2; D gene unclear. Looked up from germline, CDR1 is SGHAT and CDR2 is FQNNGV. Trimming cost V 6 bases and J 4 bases, with 12 bases left between them. The CDR3 extends over 13 amino acids. CDR3 sequence (DNA): TGTGCCAGCAGTGGGGAGGGTGTCTATGGCTACACCTTC. As protein: CASSGEGVYGYTF.

This sequence joins TRBV6-1 and TRBJ1-2; D is uncertain. Germline CDR1 is MNHNS and CDR2 is SASEGT. This CDR3 is 15 amino acids long. V was cut by 6 bases and J by 4 bases, with 18 bases left in between. Here the CDR3 reads CASSPGRVSTYGYTF. The DNA for the CDR3 is TGTGCCAGCAGCCCAGGTCGGGTTTCTACCTATGGCTACACCTTC.

The CDR3 loop is CSARDSFGYTF. The CDR3 region has the DNA TGCAGTGCTAGAGACAGTTTTGGCTACACCTTC. The chain has TRBV20-1 and TRBJ1-2; no definite D call. The CDR3 totals 11 residues. Trimming removed 0 bases from V and 7 bases from J, with 6 bases in between. Germline V gene sequence: CDR1 DFQATT, CDR2 SNEGSKA (reference sequence).

This clone was observed a few times. The chain joins TRBV6-1 to TRBJ1-4, with TRBD1 matching 7 bases. Germline CDR1 and CDR2: MNHNS and SASEGT. The CDR3 covers 19 residues. J was trimmed by 3 bases and V by 0 bases; bases with no gene match: 13. In DNA form, the CDR3 reads TGTGCCAGCAGTGAAGCGCAGACAGGGACCGGGAGCTCTAATGAAAAACTGTTTTTT. Translation gives CASSEAQTGTGSSNEKLFF.

V and J are TRBV11-2 and TRBJ1-2; 9 bases are a match to TRBD1. J was trimmed by 3 bases and V by 5 bases; bases with no gene match: 4. The CDR3 spans 14 residues. Per the germline V gene, CDR1 is SGHAT and CDR2 is FQNNGV. The CDR3 DNA follows: TGTGCCAGCAGCCGGACAGGGGTGGACTATGGCTACACCTTC. This gives the protein CASSRTGVDYGYTF.

The gene calls are TRBV14 and TRBJ2-7; no clear D. The CDR3 sequence is 14 residues long. Trimming shortened V by 0 bases and J by 6 bases, and 12 bases separated the two germline ends. CDR1 and CDR2 (germline): SGHDN, FVKESK. CDR3 nucleotide sequence: TGTGCCAGCAGCCAAGAACTCTGGGCGGTCGAGCAGTACTTC. Protein: CASSQELWAVEQYF.

The rearrangement joins TRBV30 to TRBJ1-6; weak D call: TRBD1 (5 bases). Trimming took 4 bases from V and 9 from J, leaving 22 bases between them. Germline assignment: CDR1 GTSNPN and CDR2 SVGIG (reference sequence). The CDR3 extends over 16 amino acids. The CDR3 reads CAWTGGALGLSSPLHF. The DNA for the CDR3 is TGTGCCTGGACGGGTGGGGCGCTCGGTCTTTCTTCACCCCTCCACTTT.

CDR3 protein: CASFISRTGELFF. The CDR3 DNA reads TGTGCCAGTTTCATAAGTCGGACCGGGGAGCTGTTTTTT. V is TRBV18 and J is TRBJ2-2; D is undetermined. Germline V lookup: CDR1 KGHSH, CDR2 LQKENI. The V and J ends lost 9 bases and 5 bases respectively, with 13 bases between them. The CDR3 has 13 residues.

This clone was seen once. The chain couples TRBV5-4 to TRBJ2-7; 9 bases agree with TRBD1. With V trimmed by 4 bases and J by 5 bases, 7 bases remained unmatched. The germline CDR1 and CDR2 sequences are SGHNT and YYREEE (reference sequence). This CDR3 has 14 residues. CDR3 bases: TGTGCCAGCAGCCAACGGGACAGGGATCACGAGCAGTACTTC. Residues: CASSQRDRDHEQYF.

This chain's CDR3 is CASSELGSYNEQFF. In DNA, the CDR3 is TGTGCCAGCAGTGAATTGGGCTCCTACAATGAGCAGTTCTTC. The rearrangement links TRBV6-1 to TRBJ2-1; no firm D call. V lost 2 bases, J lost 0 bases, and 5 bases lay in between. CDR1 is MNHNS and CDR2 is SASEGT in the germline V gene. The CDR3 contains 14 residues.

This rearrangement joins TRBV6-4 to TRBJ2-4, with a possible D match to TRBD2 (5 bases). This CDR3 has 13 amino acids. The V gene lost 0 bases and the J gene lost 9 bases, with 9 bases spanning the gap. Germline assignment: CDR1 MRHNA and CDR2 SNTAGT. The CDR3 region is CASSDSEGTIQYF. The CDR3 coding sequence is TGTGCCAGCAGTGACTCTGAGGGCACCATTCAGTACTTC.

The chain uses TRBV19 and TRBJ1-3; D is undetermined. CDR3 length equals 15 residues. Germline V gives CDR1 LNHDA, CDR2 SQIVND (reference sequence). Deletions cut 5 bases from V and 0 bases from J, with 11 bases between. The CDR3 nucleotides are TGTGCCAGTAGTGGCAGCCGGCACTCTGGAAACACCATATATTTT. It encodes CASSGSRHSGNTIYF.

The V call is TRBV6-5, the J call TRBJ2-3; 11 bases are a match to TRBD1. This CDR3 has 15 residues. V trimming: 6 bases; J trimming: 1 base; junction bases outside the gene matches: 3. Germline CDR1 and CDR2: MNHEY and SVGAGI. CDR3 nucleotides: TGTGCCAGCAGACTGGGACAGGGGGGCACAGATACGCAGTATTTT. This translates into CASRLGQGGTDTQYF.

This clone appeared a few times. This chain joins TRBV5-8 and TRBJ2-4; possibly TRBD1 or TRBD2 for D (5 bases each). V lost 2 bases and J lost 7, with 13 bases in between. Per germline, CDR1 SGHTS and CDR2 YDEGEE. The CDR3 consists of 14 residues. Written as DNA, the CDR3 is TGTGCCAGCAGCTTTTTCTACGAGGGGAACATTCAGTACTTC. Translated, it gives CASSFFYEGNIQYF.

This clone was detected ten times or more. The J gene is TRBJ1-5, the V gene TRBV6-6; 7 bases match TRBD1. CDR1 is MNHNY, CDR2 SVGAGI, per germline (reference sequence). V trimming: 0 bases; J trimming: 0 bases; junction bases outside the gene matches: 2. This CDR3 contains 16 residues. The CDR3 region has the DNA TGTGCCAGCAGTTACTCGACAGGGTCTAGCAATCAGCCCCAGCATTTT. This codes for CASSYSTGSSNQPQHF.

This chain joins TRBV5-8 and TRBJ1-6; 10 bases are shared with TRBD1. Per the germline V gene, CDR1 is SGHTS and CDR2 is YDEGEE. The CDR3 has 14 residues. V trimming: 3 bases; J trimming: 7 bases; junction bases outside the gene matches: 1. CDR3 protein: CASSWTGGNSPLHF. The CDR3 bases are TGTGCCAGCAGCTGGACAGGGGGGAATTCACCCCTCCACTTT.

The genes are TRBV5-1 and TRBJ2-3; D might be TRBD2 (6 bases). Germline CDR1 is SGHRS and CDR2 is YFSETQ. Trimming took off 0 bases at V and 2 bases at J, with 16 bases between the two ends. This CDR3 is built from 17 residues. The CDR3 spells CASSLGLGGTLTDTQYF. The CDR3 DNA sequence: TGCGCCAGCAGCTTGGGGTTGGGAGGAACCCTCACAGATACGCAGTATTTT.